This T cell receptor beta chain was captured in a study of blood T cell repertoires in COVID-19. In the study overall: There were acute and convalescent COVID-19 samples, and they came from the United States, Italy and Spain. T cells, B-cell-depleted T cells, or PBMCs supplied cDNA or gDNA.

Original data processing: Scientists estimated how many nucleated cells there were by amplifying reference gene primers. Here immunoSEQ multiplex PCR was the method, and the copy in TCRdb shows in-frame clones only, minus some. The DNA was the basis for D and trimming; V, J and clone size are from that table. The data hold about 320,000 clones, with roughly nine tenths observed a single time. Trimming pared 5 bases from V and 0 bases from J, leaving 15 bases between. There are 16 residues in the CDR3. CDR1 and CDR2 (germline): SGHRS, YFSETQ. The gene calls are TRBV5-1 and TRBJ1-3; perhaps TRBD1 as D (6 bases). The sequence was collected from a man aged 18-30 years who had recovered from COVID-19. The sequencing sample was made of peripheral blood. The CDR3 loop is CASSPGTPPSGNTIYF. The DNA for the CDR3 is TGCGCCAGCAGTCCCGGGACACCACCCTCTGGAAACACCATATATTTT.